The entry that follows covers one T cell receptor (beta chain) sequence. Antigen: not known. The source of the sample is a study of metastatic and nonmetastatic thyroid tumors. Whole-study context: Repertoire comparison spanned blood and tumor or nodule tissue of malignant and benign thyroid patients. Study results and caveats: According to reports, the diversity of TCR beta was significantly higher in malignant thyroid tumors than in benign nodules, and this held in both blood and tumor samples.

Germline V gene sequence: CDR1 MDHEN, CDR2 SYDVKM. The CDR3 has 17 residues. V gave up 6 bases and J gave up 8 bases; unmatched junction bases: 18. In the study's own analysis: CDR3 was compared across clinicopathological groups, and the resulting differences were used to build a distant-metastasis classifier for papillary thyroid cancer. TCRdb re-called the PCR reads with MiXCR. These V and J calls originate from TCRdb's pipeline instead of the authors' own analysis. In the table there are around 28,000 clones, around 3.5% of which are singletons. Ahead of thyroid surgery, no patient had received treatment of any kind.

Sequencing was performed on blood. This receptor was taken from a male donor with papillary thyroid cancer or a benign thyroid nodule (not recorded which). Some clones in this sample may be carry-over from other donors' samples. The chain employs TRBV28 and TRBJ1-2; 10 bases align to TRBD1. The CDR3 is CASSPTTWTGGMRGYTF. The CDR3 DNA sequence: TGTGCCAGCAGCCCAACGACCTGGACAGGGGGGATGAGGGGCTACACCTTC.